Below, 15 T cell receptor beta chains from the same sample are listed, as sequenced in a study of blood T cells in healthy people across ages. Next came a second PCR, run for about 6 to 12 cycles, which used a sample-barcoded 5' primer along with a J-beta primer mix. One entry per CDR3 protein results from TCRdb running MiXCR on the 5' RACE reads. The sample has 1.4 million to 1.5 million distinct CDR3 sequences; 40% to 50% are singletons. The specimen sequenced was blood. Every receptor here comes from a woman under 30 in good health.

This clonotype was seen only a few times. The chain recombines TRBV7-9 with TRBJ2-7; D may be TRBD1 (5 bases). This CDR3 is 14 amino acids long. CDR1 and CDR2 from the germline V gene are SEHNR and FQNEAQ (reference sequence). V was cut by 5 bases and J by 2 bases, with 13 bases left in between. In nucleotides, the CDR3 is TGTGCCAGCAGCCCAAACCTAGGGGCCTACGAGCAGTACTTC. Translated: CASSPNLGAYEQYF.

This clonotype was counted only a few times. The chain carries TRBV7-2 and TRBJ2-1, with 8 bases matching TRBD1. Germline CDR1 reads SGHTA; CDR2 reads FQGNSA. There are 15 residues in the CDR3. The V and J ends lost 5 bases and 3 bases, in that order; junction bases with no gene match: 6. Here the CDR3 reads CASSQGQGLYNEQFF. The CDR3 region has the DNA TGTGCCAGCAGCCAAGGACAGGGCCTCTACAATGAGCAGTTCTTC. Full variable domain (missing parts from reference TRBV7-2 and TRBJ2-1): GAGVSQSPSNKVTEKGKDVELRCDPISGHTALYWYRQSLGQGLEFLIYFQGNSAPDKSGLPSDRFSAERTGGSVSTLTIQRTQQEDSAVYLCASSQGQGLYNEQFFGPGTRLTVL.

The rearrangement joins TRBV7-6 to TRBJ1-2; a weak D match, TRBD1 (6 bases). Deletions cut 5 bases from V and 7 bases from J, with 20 bases between. Per the germline V gene, CDR1 is SGHVS and CDR2 is FNYEAQ. The CDR3 consists of 15 residues. The CDR3 spells CASSRTVNPRGGYTF. CDR3 nucleotide sequence: TGTGCCAGCAGCCGGACAGTGAATCCCCGCGGTGGCTACACCTTC. The variable domain in full, completed from reference TRBV7-6 and TRBJ1-2, reads GAGVSQSPRYKVTKRGQDVALRCDPISGHVSLYWYRQALGQGPEFLTYFNYEAQQDKSGLPNDRFSAERPEGSISTLTIQRTEQRDSAMYRCASSRTVNPRGGYTFGSGTRLTVV.

V and J are TRBV25-1 and TRBJ2-5; D ambiguous. Germline CDR1 reads MGHDK; CDR2 reads SYGVNS. The V end was cut by 1 base, the J end by 2 bases, with 8 bases between. The CDR3 totals 14 residues. The CDR3 region is CASSEFKAQETQYF. For the CDR3, the DNA is TGTGCCAGCAGTGAATTCAAAGCACAAGAGACCCAGTACTTC.

This clonotype appeared a few times. J is TRBJ2-3 and V is TRBV2, with no clear D. The CDR3 is made up of 14 amino acids. V lost 4 bases and J 3 bases, leaving 11 bases between the germline ends. In germline, CDR1 is SNHLY, CDR2 FYNNEI. The CDR3 protein is CASSGLPETDTQYF. CDR3 sequence (DNA): TGTGCCAGCAGTGGACTCCCGGAGACAGATACGCAGTATTTT.

Only a few counts were recorded for this clonotype. This chain joins TRBV7-9 and TRBJ2-1; tentative D call: TRBD1 (6 bases). The CDR3 is 16 amino acids. Trimming shortened V by 0 bases and J by 5 bases, and 14 bases separated the two germline ends. Germline V gene sequence: CDR1 SEHNR, CDR2 FQNEAQ (reference sequence). In nucleotides, the CDR3 is TGTGCCAGCAGCTTAGCCCTAATGACAGGTCACAATGAGCAGTTCTTC. Translation gives CASSLALMTGHNEQFF.

This rearrangement joins TRBV28 to TRBJ1-4; 9 bases match TRBD1. Germline CDR1 is MDHEN and CDR2 is SYDVKM. The CDR3 consists of 15 residues. The J segment lost 8 bases and the V segment lost 5 bases, leaving 9 bases of the junction unmatched. The DNA for the CDR3 is TGTGCCAGCAGTCCCGCGGGACAGGGCTTCGAAAAACTGTTTTTT. This sequence encodes CASSPAGQGFEKLFF.

The count of this clonotype is one. This chain links TRBV11-2 with TRBJ1-3, with TRBD1 identical over 7 bases. This CDR3 contains 14 residues. Germline lookup yields CDR1 SGHAT and CDR2 FQNNGV. V was pared by 5 bases and J by 2 bases, with 3 bases of the junction left unmatched. The CDR3, as DNA: TGTGCCAGCAGCCCGACAGGGACTGGAAACACCATATATTTT. It yields the protein CASSPTGTGNTIYF.

This sequence joins TRBV5-1 and TRBJ2-7; D is uncertain. Germline CDR1 is SGHRS and CDR2 is YFSETQ. The ends were cut back, 3 bases at V and 5 bases at J, with 6 bases in the middle. This CDR3 contains 11 residues. CDR3 bases: TGCGCCAGCAGCTGGAGAGACGAGCAGTACTTC. Protein sequence: CASSWRDEQYF.

This clonotype came up a few times. The chain has TRBV6-5 and TRBJ2-1; D might be TRBD1 (6 bases). The CDR3 extends over 15 amino acids. CDR1 is MNHEY, CDR2 SVGAGI, per germline. The V end was cut by 6 bases, the J end by 0 bases, with 12 bases between. The CDR3 loop is CASRKQGLSYNEQFF. Here the CDR3 DNA reads TGTGCCAGCAGGAAACAGGGTCTCTCCTACAATGAGCAGTTCTTC.

The table lists this clonotype with a few counts. V gene TRBV11-2 combines with J gene TRBJ2-3; 10 bases line up with TRBD2. Germline V gives CDR1 SGHAT, CDR2 FQNNGV. Germline trimming cut 5 bases from V and 6 bases from J; bases unmatched to any gene: 11. The CDR3 spans 16 residues. CDR3 sequence: CASSDIAGGFVDTQYF. The CDR3 DNA sequence: TGTGCCAGCAGCGATATAGCGGGAGGTTTTGTGGATACGCAGTATTTT.

This clonotype was counted at least ten times. The chain joins TRBV5-1 to TRBJ2-3; D might be TRBD2 (6 bases). The CDR3 covers 17 residues. The V gene lost 0 bases and the J gene lost 2 bases, with 16 bases spanning the gap. Germline values: CDR1 SGHRS, CDR2 YFSETQ. The CDR3 spells CASSLGTAGLNTDTQYF. The CDR3 bases are TGCGCCAGCAGCTTGGGTACGGCGGGGCTAAACACAGATACGCAGTATTTT.

J is TRBJ2-2 and V is TRBV7-8; 8 nucleotides align to TRBD2. The CDR3 consists of 18 residues. Trimming removed 1 base from V and 7 bases from J; junction bases left unmatched: 14. Germline-derived CDR1 and CDR2 are SGHVS and FQNEAQ. The CDR3 loop reads CASSLGPAGALRDGELFF. Here the CDR3 DNA reads TGTGCCAGCAGCTTAGGCCCAGCGGGGGCGCTCCGTGACGGGGAGCTGTTTTTT.

The genes are TRBV7-9 and TRBJ2-5; weak D call: TRBD2 (6 bases). The CDR3 is made up of 12 amino acids. Germline CDR1 reads SEHNR; CDR2 reads FQNEAQ (reference sequence). V dropped 8 bases and J dropped 2 bases, with 9 bases sitting between them. CDR3 region: CASGGLQETQYF. DNA for the CDR3: TGTGCCAGCGGAGGGCTGCAAGAGACCCAGTACTTC.

The CDR3 reads CSARDRTSFTGELFF. CDR3 nucleotides: TGCAGTGCTAGAGATAGGACTAGTTTTACCGGGGAGCTGTTTTTT. The chain has TRBV20-1 and TRBJ2-2; 7 bases align to TRBD2. V lost 0 bases to trimming and J lost 5 bases; unmatched junction nucleotides: 6. The CDR3 contains 15 residues. CDR1 is DFQATT and CDR2 is SNEGSKA in the germline V gene (reference sequence).